The 18 T cell receptor beta chains below were found in one sample sequenced in a study of cytomegalovirus exposure and HLA in healthy donors (dated by TCRdb to 2015 to 2018). Libraries were prepared through the immunoSEQ multiplex PCR assay. For the multiplex PCR, a mixture combining 60 forward primers for TCR Vbeta segments and 13 reverse primers for TCR Jbeta segments was used. The table comes from immuneACCESS by way of TCRdb, which keeps in-frame sequences with V and J called. Part of the clones is missing from these tables; in studies checked, under half for an unresolved V gene and the rest for unknown reasons. The table for this sample lists 130,000 or so clones; 70% to 85% of them were counted only once. In total, the top ten clones hold around 1.9% of the sample. Sequencing was performed on PBMCs. These receptors all stem from a woman aged 35 to 49 in good health and CMV-seronegative.

This chain connects TRBV10-3 to TRBJ2-7, with 9 nucleotides matching TRBD1. Germline-derived CDR1 and CDR2 are ENHRY and SYGVKD. Trimming at V came to 10 bases and at J to 7 bases, leaving 5 bases not matched to a gene. This CDR3 has 11 residues. In DNA form, the CDR3 reads TGTGCCACGGGGACAGGGCATGAGCAGTACTTC. Protein sequence: CATGTGHEQYF.

About this clone: One junction end does not reproduce the germline sequence, and a read error may be involved. The gene calls are TRBV7-9 and TRBJ1-1; 9 bases map to TRBD1. CDR1 is SEHNR, CDR2 FQNEAQ, per germline (reference sequence). CDR3 length: 13 residues. CDR3 bases: TGTTCCAGCAGCCCTAACACAGGGGGCGATGCTTTCTTT. As protein: CSSSPNTGGDAFF.

The V and J genes are TRBV4-2 and TRBJ1-2, with D perhaps matching TRBD1 (6 bases). This CDR3 comprises 15 residues. Germline V lookup: CDR1 LGHNA, CDR2 YNFKEQ. Trimming pared 3 bases from V and 4 bases from J, leaving 15 bases between. DNA for the CDR3: TGTGCCAGCAGCCAGGAAGTTACAGGGATCTATGGCTACACCTTC. This translates into CASSQEVTGIYGYTF.

J is TRBJ1-5 and V is TRBV7-2, with TRBD1 as a possible D gene (6 bases). V shed 5 bases and J shed 4 bases, with 12 bases lying between them. The CDR3 is 14 residues long. CDR1 and CDR2 (germline): SGHTA, FQGNSA. The CDR3 nucleotides are TGTGCCAGCAGCCCGGACAGTTATAATCAGCCCCAGCATTTT. Its translation: CASSPDSYNQPQHF.

The gene calls are TRBV4-3 and TRBJ1-2, with D possibly being TRBD1 (5 bases). The CDR3 has 14 residues. V lost 1 base to trimming and J lost 7 bases, with 13 bases between them. Germline V lookup: CDR1 LGHNA, CDR2 YSLEER. The CDR3 loop reads CASSQVLGGRGYTF. The CDR3 DNA is TGCGCCAGCAGCCAAGTCTTGGGGGGACGTGGCTACACCTTC.

The CDR3 reads CASSEARDLNEQYF. Written as DNA, the CDR3 is TGTGCCAGCAGTGAAGCACGAGATCTTAACGAGCAGTACTTC. J is TRBJ2-7 and V is TRBV2; D gene uncertain. This CDR3 is built from 14 residues. V lost 0 bases and J 5 bases, leaving 11 bases between the germline ends. Germline V gene data show CDR1 as SNHLY and CDR2 as FYNNEI.

V gene TRBV28 combines with J gene TRBJ1-2; TRBD1 is a possible D gene (5 bases). CDR1 MDHEN and CDR2 SYDVKM come from the germline V gene. The CDR3 has 13 amino acids. The germline V and J ends were trimmed by 2 bases and 3 bases, with 7 bases remaining between them. The DNA of the CDR3 is TGTGCCAGCAGTTTAGGGGGGGACTATGGCTACACCTTC. This encodes CASSLGGDYGYTF.

J is TRBJ1-2 and V is TRBV5-1; D is undetermined. The CDR3 is 15 amino acids. Germline V CDR1 and CDR2: SGHRS, YFSETQ. Between the trimmed V and J ends, which lost 2 bases and 4 bases, there was a span of 15 bases. The CDR3 sequence is CASSLDRTESYGYTF. CDR3 bases: TGCGCCAGCAGCTTAGACCGGACTGAATCCTATGGCTACACCTTC.

J is TRBJ2-7 and V is TRBV28, with TRBD1 as a possible D gene (5 bases). V was clipped by 2 bases and J by 4 bases, with 15 bases between them. The CDR3 is 15 residues long. Looked up from germline, CDR1 is MDHEN and CDR2 is SYDVKM. CDR3 residues: CASSLNRQPQYEQYF. The CDR3 DNA follows: TGTGCCAGCAGTTTAAACAGACAGCCACAATACGAGCAGTACTTC. The full variable domain, in which reference TRBV28 and TRBJ2-7 provide the parts outside the CDR3, is DVKVTQSSRYLVKRTGEKVFLECVQDMDHENMFWYRQDPGLGLRLIYFSYDVKMKEKGDIPEGYSVSREKKERFSLILESASTNQTSMYLCASSLNRQPQYEQYFGPGTRLTVT.

This chain connects TRBV5-1 to TRBJ2-7, with D tentatively TRBD1 (6 bases). Looked up from germline, CDR1 is SGHRS and CDR2 is YFSETQ. V lost 2 bases and J lost 3, with 12 bases in between. CDR3 length: 14 residues. CDR3 sequence (DNA): TGCGCCAGCAGCTTACAGGGTTTAAACTACGAGCAGTACTTC. It yields the protein CASSLQGLNYEQYF.

The V call is TRBV7-3, the J call TRBJ2-2, with 7 positions matching TRBD1. The CDR3 extends over 13 amino acids. From germline, CDR1 is SGHTA and CDR2 FQGTGA. With 3 bases clipped from V and 8 bases from J, the junction kept 3 bases outside the gene matches. As DNA, the CDR3 is TGTGCCAGCAGCTTTCAGGGGGATGGGGAGCTGTTTTTT. Translation: CASSFQGDGELFF.

This clone was recorded a few times. The rearrangement links TRBV5-6 to TRBJ1-4; D ambiguous. V was trimmed by 0 bases and J by 7 bases, leaving 16 bases between them. Germline lookup yields CDR1 SGHDT and CDR2 YYEEEE. CDR3 size: 16 residues. CDR3 sequence (DNA): TGTGCCAGCAGCTTGGGGATTTCAGGAAACGGTGAAAAACTGTTTTTT. Translated: CASSLGISGNGEKLFF.

The chain employs TRBV7-2 and TRBJ2-7, with TRBD1 matching over 10 bases. Germline values: CDR1 SGHTA, CDR2 FQGNSA. The CDR3 runs to 16 residues. After removal of 5 bases from V and 7 bases from J, the junction contained 14 bases not matched to a gene. CDR3 sequence: CASSPTSGQGSREQYF. DNA for the CDR3: TGTGCCAGCAGCCCTACGTCGGGACAGGGGTCTCGGGAGCAGTACTTC. Variable domain in full (rest from reference TRBV7-2 and TRBJ2-7): GAGVSQSPSNKVTEKGKDVELRCDPISGHTALYWYRQSLGQGLEFLIYFQGNSAPDKSGLPSDRFSAERTGGSVSTLTIQRTQQEDSAVYLCASSPTSGQGSREQYFGPGTRLTVT.

Comment on this clone: The junction shows a germline mismatch at one end, possibly a read error. The CDR3 DNA is TGTGCCAACAGCAGATTCGGACAGCAAAATCAGCCCCAGCATTTT. Translating it yields CANSRFGQQNQPQHF. The V gene is TRBV7-9, the J gene TRBJ1-5; possibly TRBD1 for D (6 bases). CDR1 is SEHNR, CDR2 FQNEAQ, per germline (reference sequence). The CDR3 is 15 residues long.

The chain uses TRBV27 and TRBJ2-7; 7 bases line up with TRBD1. With V trimmed by 5 bases and J by 6 bases, 4 bases remained unmatched. This CDR3 is 12 amino acids long. The germline gives CDR1 MNHEY, CDR2 SMNVEV (reference sequence). The CDR3 DNA reads TGTGCCAGCAGTCCGGGACAGTCCGAGCAGTACTTC. Encoded protein: CASSPGQSEQYF.

This chain joins TRBV7-9 and TRBJ2-1, with a tentative D call TRBD1 (7 bases). This CDR3 is 16 amino acids long. Between the trimmed V and J ends, which lost 1 base and 4 bases, there was a span of 14 bases. The V gene's germline CDR1 is SEHNR and CDR2 FQNEAQ (reference sequence). Written as DNA, the CDR3 is TGTGCCAGCAGCTTAGGAGGAGGGGGCCTTTACAATGAGCAGTTCTTC. This translates into CASSLGGGGLYNEQFF.

The chain joins TRBV18 to TRBJ2-5; D unresolved. Germline V gene sequence: CDR1 KGHSH, CDR2 LQKENI. V lost 2 bases to trimming and J lost 5 bases, with 9 bases between them. The CDR3 consists of 13 residues. CDR3 nucleotides: TGTGCCAGCTCACCAGGCCCCTCGGAGACCCAGTACTTC. Translated, it gives CASSPGPSETQYF.

The chain joins TRBV5-1 to TRBJ2-1, with D perhaps matching TRBD2 (6 bases). The length of the CDR3 is 14 residues. Trimming took 4 bases from V and 4 from J, leaving 12 bases between them. Germline V gene lookup returns CDR1 SGHRS and CDR2 YFSETQ. The CDR3 region has the DNA TGCGCCAGCAGCACCGGGACTTTATACAATGAGCAGTTCTTC. This codes for CASSTGTLYNEQFF.